This TCR beta chain was sequenced during a study of blood T cell repertoires in COVID-19. About the study: Acute and convalescent COVID-19 samples came from the United States, Italy and Spain. The cDNA or gDNA used as material had been derived from T cells, B-cell-depleted T cells, or PBMCs.

Germline loops: CDR1 ENHRY, CDR2 SYGVKD. Germline trimming cut 3 bases from V and 7 bases from J; bases unmatched to any gene: 14. The CDR3 totals 16 residues. Authors' analysis steps: Nucleated cell number was recorded as an estimate derived from reference gene primer amplification. Produced via immunoSEQ multiplex PCR; TCRdb's table is partial and in-frame only. That table is the source of V, J and clone size, and D and trimming were worked out from the DNA. The table includes about 190,000 clones, 70% to 80% detected once. The TCR sequence derives from a woman aged 50 to 60 with acute or convalescent COVID-19. The chain is built from TRBV10-3 and TRBJ2-7, with TRBD1 matching 8 bases. Sequencing was performed on peripheral blood. The CDR3 DNA follows: TGTGCCATCAGTGAATGGGGGGCCGACAGGGGTGGAGAGCAGTACTTC. Its translation: CAISEWGADRGGEQYF.